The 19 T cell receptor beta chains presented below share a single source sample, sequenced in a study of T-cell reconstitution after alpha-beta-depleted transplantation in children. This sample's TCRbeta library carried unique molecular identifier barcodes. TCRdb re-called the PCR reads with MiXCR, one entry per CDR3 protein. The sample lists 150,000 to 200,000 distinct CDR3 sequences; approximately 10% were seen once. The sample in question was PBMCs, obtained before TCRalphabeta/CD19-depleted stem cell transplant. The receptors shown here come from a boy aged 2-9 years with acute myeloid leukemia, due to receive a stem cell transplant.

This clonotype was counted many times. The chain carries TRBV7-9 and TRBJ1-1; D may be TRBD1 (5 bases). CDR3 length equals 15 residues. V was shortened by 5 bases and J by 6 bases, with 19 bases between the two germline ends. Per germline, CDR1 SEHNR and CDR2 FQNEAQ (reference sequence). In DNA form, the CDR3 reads TGTGCCAGCAGCCCCCCCCAGGGCGGAAGGCCTGAAGCTTTCTTT. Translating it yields CASSPPQGGRPEAFF.

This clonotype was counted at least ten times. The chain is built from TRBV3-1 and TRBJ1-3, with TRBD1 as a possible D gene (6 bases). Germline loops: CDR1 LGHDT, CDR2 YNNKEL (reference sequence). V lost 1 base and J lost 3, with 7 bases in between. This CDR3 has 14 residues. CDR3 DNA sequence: TGTGCCAGCAGCCAAGGGGGGCTTGGAAACACCATATATTTT. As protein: CASSQGGLGNTIYF.

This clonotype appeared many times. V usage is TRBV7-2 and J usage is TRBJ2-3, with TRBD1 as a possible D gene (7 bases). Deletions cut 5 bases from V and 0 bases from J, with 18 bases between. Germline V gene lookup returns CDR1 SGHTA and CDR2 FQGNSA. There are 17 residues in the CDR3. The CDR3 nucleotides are TGTGCCAGCAGCCGGACCGGAGGGACAGCTAGCACAGATACGCAGTATTTT. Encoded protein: CASSRTGGTASTDTQYF.

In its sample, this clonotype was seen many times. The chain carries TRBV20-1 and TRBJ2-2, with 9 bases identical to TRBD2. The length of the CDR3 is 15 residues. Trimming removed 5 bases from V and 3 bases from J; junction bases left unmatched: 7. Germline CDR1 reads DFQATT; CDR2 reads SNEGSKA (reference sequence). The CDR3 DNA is TGCAGTGCTGTTCGTAGCGGGAGAGACACCGGGGAGCTGTTTTTT. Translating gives CSAVRSGRDTGELFF.

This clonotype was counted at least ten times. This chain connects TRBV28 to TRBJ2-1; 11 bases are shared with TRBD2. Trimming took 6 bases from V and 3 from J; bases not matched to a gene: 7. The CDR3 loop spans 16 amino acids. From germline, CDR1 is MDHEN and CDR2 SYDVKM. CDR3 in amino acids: CASSMGLAEIYNEQFF. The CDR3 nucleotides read TGTGCCAGCAGCATGGGACTAGCGGAAATCTACAATGAGCAGTTCTTC.

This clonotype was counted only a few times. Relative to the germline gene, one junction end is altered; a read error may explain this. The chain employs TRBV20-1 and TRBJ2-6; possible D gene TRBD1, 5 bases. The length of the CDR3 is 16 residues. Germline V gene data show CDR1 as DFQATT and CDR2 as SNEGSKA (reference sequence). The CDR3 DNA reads TGCTGTGCTAGAGATCTCGGGCAGGGTGGGGCCAACGTCCTGACTTTC. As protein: CCARDLGQGGANVLTF.

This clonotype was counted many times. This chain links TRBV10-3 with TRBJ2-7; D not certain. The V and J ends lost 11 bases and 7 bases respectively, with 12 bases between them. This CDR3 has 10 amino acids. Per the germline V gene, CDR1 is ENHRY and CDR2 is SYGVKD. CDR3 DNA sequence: TGTGCCGTCGAATTGGGAGAGCAGTACGTC. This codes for CAVELGEQYV.

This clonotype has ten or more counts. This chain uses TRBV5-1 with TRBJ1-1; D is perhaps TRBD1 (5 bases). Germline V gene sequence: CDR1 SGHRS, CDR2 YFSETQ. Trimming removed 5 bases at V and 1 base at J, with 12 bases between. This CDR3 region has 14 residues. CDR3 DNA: TGCGCCAGCAGACCCGGGGGAGGGAACACTGAAGCTTTCTTT. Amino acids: CASRPGGGNTEAFF.

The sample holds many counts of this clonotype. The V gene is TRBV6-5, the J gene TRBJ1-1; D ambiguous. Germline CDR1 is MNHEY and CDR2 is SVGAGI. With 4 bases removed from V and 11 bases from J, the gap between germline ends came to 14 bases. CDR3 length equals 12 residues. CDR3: CASSSYSSPAFF. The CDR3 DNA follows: TGTGCCAGCAGTTCCTACAGTTCCCCGGCTTTCTTT.

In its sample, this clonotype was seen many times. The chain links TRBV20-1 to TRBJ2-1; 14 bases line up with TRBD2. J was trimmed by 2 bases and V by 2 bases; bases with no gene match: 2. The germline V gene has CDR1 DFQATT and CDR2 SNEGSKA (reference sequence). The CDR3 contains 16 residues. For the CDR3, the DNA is TGCAGTGCTAGACCGACTAGCGGGAGGGCCTACAATGAGCAGTTCTTC. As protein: CSARPTSGRAYNEQFF.

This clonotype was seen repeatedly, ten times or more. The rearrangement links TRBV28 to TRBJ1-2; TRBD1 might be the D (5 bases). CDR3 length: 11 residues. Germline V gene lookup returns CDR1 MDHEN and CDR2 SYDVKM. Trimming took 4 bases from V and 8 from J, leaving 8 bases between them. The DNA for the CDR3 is TGTGCCAGCAGTTCCAGGGTCGGCTACACCTTC. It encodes CASSSRVGYTF.

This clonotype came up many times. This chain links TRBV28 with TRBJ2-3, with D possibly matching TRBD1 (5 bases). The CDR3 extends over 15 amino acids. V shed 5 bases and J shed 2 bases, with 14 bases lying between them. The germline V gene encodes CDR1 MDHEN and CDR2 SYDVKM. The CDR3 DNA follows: TGTGCCAGCAGTCCTCCCGACAGAATCACAGATACGCAGTATTTT. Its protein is CASSPPDRITDTQYF.

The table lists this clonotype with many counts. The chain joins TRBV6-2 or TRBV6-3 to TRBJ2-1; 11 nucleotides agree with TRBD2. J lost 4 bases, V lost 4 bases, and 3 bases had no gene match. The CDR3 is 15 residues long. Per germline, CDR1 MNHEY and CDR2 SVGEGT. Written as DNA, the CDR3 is TGTGCCAGCAGTTCCGTAGCGGGAGGGTACAATGAGCAGTTCTTC. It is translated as CASSSVAGGYNEQFF.

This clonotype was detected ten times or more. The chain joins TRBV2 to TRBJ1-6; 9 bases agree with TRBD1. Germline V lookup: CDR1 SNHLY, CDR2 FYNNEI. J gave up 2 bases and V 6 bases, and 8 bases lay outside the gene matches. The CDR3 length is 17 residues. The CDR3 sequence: CASSAGTGYTYNSPLHF. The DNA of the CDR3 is TGTGCCAGCAGCGCCGGGACAGGGTACACCTATAATTCACCCCTCCACTTT.

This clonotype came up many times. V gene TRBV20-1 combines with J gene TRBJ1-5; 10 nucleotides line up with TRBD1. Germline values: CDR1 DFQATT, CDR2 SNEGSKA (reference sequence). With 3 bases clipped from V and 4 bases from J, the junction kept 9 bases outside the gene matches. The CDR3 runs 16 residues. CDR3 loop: CSASALDRGRNQPQHF. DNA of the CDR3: TGCAGTGCTAGTGCCCTCGACAGGGGGCGAAATCAGCCCCAGCATTTT.

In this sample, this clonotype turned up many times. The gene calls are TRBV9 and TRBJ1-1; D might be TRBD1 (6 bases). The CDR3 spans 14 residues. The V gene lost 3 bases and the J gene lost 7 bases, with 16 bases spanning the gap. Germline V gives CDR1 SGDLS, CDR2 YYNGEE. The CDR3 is CASSAHLQDSEAFF. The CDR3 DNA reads TGTGCCAGCAGCGCCCATCTTCAGGACAGTGAAGCTTTCTTT.

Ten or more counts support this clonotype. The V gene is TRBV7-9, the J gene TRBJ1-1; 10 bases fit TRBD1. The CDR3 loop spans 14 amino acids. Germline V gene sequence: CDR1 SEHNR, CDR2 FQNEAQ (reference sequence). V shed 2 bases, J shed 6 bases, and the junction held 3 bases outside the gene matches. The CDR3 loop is CASSLLGQGSEAFF. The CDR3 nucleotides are TGTGCCAGCAGCTTATTGGGACAGGGGTCTGAAGCTTTCTTT.

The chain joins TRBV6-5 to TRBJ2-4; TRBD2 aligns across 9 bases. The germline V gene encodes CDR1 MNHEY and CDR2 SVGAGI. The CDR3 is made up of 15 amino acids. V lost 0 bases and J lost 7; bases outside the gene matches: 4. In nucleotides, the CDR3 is TGTGCCAGCAGTTACTCGGCGGGGGGGCCGAACATTCAGTACTTC. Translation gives CASSYSAGGPNIQYF.

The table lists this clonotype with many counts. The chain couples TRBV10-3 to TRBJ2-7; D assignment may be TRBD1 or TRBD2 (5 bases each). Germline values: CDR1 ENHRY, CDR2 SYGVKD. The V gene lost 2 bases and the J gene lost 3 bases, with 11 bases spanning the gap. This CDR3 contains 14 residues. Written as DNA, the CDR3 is TGTGCCATCAGTGAGGGGGGAGACGGCTACGAGCAGTACTTC. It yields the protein CAISEGGDGYEQYF.